These 7 T cell receptor beta chains were all obtained from the same sample, sequenced in a study of response to subunit inactivated influenza vaccine. A single record per CDR3 protein comes from TCRdb applying MiXCR to the RT-PCR reads. The data hold 800,000 or so distinct CDR3 sequences, with less than 25% observed a single time. This specimen consisted of PBMCs from blood, obtained less than 6 days after vaccination. All receptors come from a man aged 45 to 65 who received an inactivated influenza vaccine.

This clonotype was seen only a few times. The chain links TRBV4-1 to TRBJ1-2, with TRBD1 matching over 7 bases. Germline lookup yields CDR1 MGHRA and CDR2 YSYEKL. V lost 6 bases to trimming and J lost 5 bases; unmatched junction nucleotides: 21. This CDR3 comprises 18 residues. The chain's CDR3 is CASRDSAKTRGVEYGYTF. The CDR3 DNA sequence: TGCGCCAGCAGGGACTCAGCCAAGACCAGGGGGGTAGAATATGGCTACACCTTC.

The chain combines TRBV5-1 with TRBJ1-2; 7 bases map to TRBD1. This CDR3 spans 19 amino acids. V was clipped by 5 bases and J by 4 bases; unmatched bases: 23. Germline loops: CDR1 SGHRS, CDR2 YFSETQ. The CDR3 reads CASSGRYRDSGILSYGYTF. The CDR3 bases are TGCGCCAGCAGTGGAAGATACCGGGACAGTGGGATACTTTCCTATGGCTACACCTTC.

The chain is built from TRBV5-1 and TRBJ1-1; 9 positions agree with TRBD1. Germline V gene lookup returns CDR1 SGHRS and CDR2 YFSETQ. The CDR3 length is 15 residues. The ends lost 0 bases at V and 4 bases at J; junction bases unmatched: 4. The CDR3: CASSLVATGGTEAFF. The CDR3 DNA reads as TGCGCCAGCAGCTTGGTGGCGACAGGGGGCACTGAAGCTTTCTTT.

This rearrangement joins TRBV7-8 to TRBJ1-1, with unresolved D. The V and J ends lost 2 bases and 1 base respectively, with 11 bases between them. The CDR3 is made up of 15 amino acids. Germline CDR1 SGHVS, CDR2 FQNEAQ. CDR3 amino acids: CASSLTIDQNTEAFF. The CDR3 nucleotides are TGTGCCAGCAGCTTAACGATAGATCAGAACACTGAAGCTTTCTTT.

At least ten counts were recorded for this clonotype. The rearrangement links TRBV9 to TRBJ2-7; D not certain. CDR3 length: 13 residues. Deletions cut 0 bases from V and 3 bases from J, with 7 bases between. Germline-derived CDR1 and CDR2 are SGDLS and YYNGEE. CDR3 nucleotide sequence: TGTGCCAGCAGCGTAGTGCCAAACTACGAGCAGTACTTC. Residues: CASSVVPNYEQYF.

This sequence joins TRBV7-2 and TRBJ2-2; possibly TRBD2 for D (6 bases). The CDR3 sequence is 17 residues long. In germline, CDR1 is SGHTA, CDR2 FQGNSA. Trimming took 6 bases from V and 0 from J, leaving 17 bases between them. CDR3 nucleotide sequence: TGTGCCAGCAGTATAGGGCGGACGGGAGCGAACACCGGGGAGCTGTTTTTT. This encodes CASSIGRTGANTGELFF.

This clonotype was detected a few times. The V and J genes are TRBV12-3 or TRBV12-4 and TRBJ2-7, with a possible D match to TRBD2 (5 bases). V lost 6 bases and J lost 4, with 16 bases in between. The CDR3 runs 14 residues. The CDR3 sequence: CASSPTRGSYEQYF. CDR3 coding DNA: TGTGCCAGCAGCCCGACCCGGGGAAGTTACGAGCAGTACTTC.